This T cell receptor beta chain was found in a study of beta chain features in type 1 diabetes. The study's findings and limits: The study found that naive, central memory and Treg TCRB repertoires appeared more similar in patients than in healthy donors.

This clone came up a few times. Its antigen remains unknown. The CDR3 length is 14 residues. V was shortened by 7 bases and J by 5 bases, with 21 bases between the two germline ends. Looked up from germline, CDR1 is GTSNPN and CDR2 is SVGIG (reference sequence). Around 100 mL of blood, on average, came from one heparinised draw per donor. The authors reverse transcribed all of the isolated RNA, so sequencing captured expressed TCRB transcripts. About 3.5 million reads per sample on average were obtained from naive, central memory and regulatory T cell samples. The assay was immunoSEQ multiplex PCR, and TCRdb's table has in-frame clones only and misses some. The profile shows around 160,000 clones, 48% of them singletons.

Material for sequencing was Tregs from blood. This sequence joins TRBV30 and TRBJ2-7, with D possibly matching TRBD1 (7 bases). The receptor was isolated from a man younger than 30 in good health. CDR3 DNA: TGTGCCTCCCGAGGGCAGGGGGGATTGCACGAGCAGTACTTC. Its protein is CASRGQGGLHEQYF.